Given below is one TCR beta chain in context. Antigen specificity is unknown. This specimen belongs to a study of T cell responses to AZD1222 COVID-19 vaccine. Sequencing used immunoSEQ multiplex PCR; TCRdb keeps in-frame clones, though not all of them. Of roughly 100,000 clones listed, roughly 83% are singletons. Study observations and caveats: Reports say nearly half of spike-specific TCRs go after unmutated variant regions.

Germline CDR1 is MNHEY and CDR2 is SVGAGI. V shed 11 bases and J 2 bases; nucleotides not matched to a gene: 9. The CDR3 covers 14 residues. The sequences come from peripheral blood, collected 28 days after the second AZD1222 dose. The rearrangement joins TRBV6-5 to TRBJ2-3, with 8 bases lining up with TRBD1. This sequence was found in an adult who received the AZD1222 COVID-19 vaccine. The CDR3 DNA follows: TGTGCCGGTTTTCGGACAGGGACCACAGATACGCAGTATTTT. Residues: CAGFRTGTTDTQYF.